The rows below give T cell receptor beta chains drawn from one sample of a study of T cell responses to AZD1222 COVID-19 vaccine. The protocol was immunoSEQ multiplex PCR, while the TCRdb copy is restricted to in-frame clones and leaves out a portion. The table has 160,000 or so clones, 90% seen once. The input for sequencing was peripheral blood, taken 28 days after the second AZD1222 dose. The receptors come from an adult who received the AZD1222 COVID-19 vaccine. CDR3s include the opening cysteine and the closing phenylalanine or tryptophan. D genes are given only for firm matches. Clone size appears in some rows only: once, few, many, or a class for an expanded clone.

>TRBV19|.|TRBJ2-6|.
CASSIANSGANVLTF
TGTGCCAGTAGTATAGCCAACTCTGGGGCCAACGTCCTGACTTTC
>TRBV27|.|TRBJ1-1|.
CASSFRQVGAEAFF
TGTGCCAGCAGTTTTAGACAGGTTGGCGCTGAAGCTTTCTTT
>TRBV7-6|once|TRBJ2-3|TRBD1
CASSFTMGTGATDTQYF
TGTGCCAGCAGCTTTACTATGGGGACAGGGGCCACAGATACGCAGTATTTT
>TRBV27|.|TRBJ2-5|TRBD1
CASRRQGADETQYF
TGTGCCAGCAGAAGACAGGGGGCGGATGAGACCCAGTACTTC
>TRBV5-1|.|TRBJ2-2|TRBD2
CASRVTSGRTGELFF
TGCGCCAGCAGAGTGACTAGCGGGAGGACCGGGGAGCTGTTTTTT
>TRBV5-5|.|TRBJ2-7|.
CASSDGAPSLGLYEQYF
TGTGCCAGCAGCGACGGAGCCCCCTCACTAGGGCTTTACGAGCAGTACTTC
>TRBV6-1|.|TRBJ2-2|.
CASSDRGATGELFF
TGTGCCAGCAGTGACAGGGGTGCCACCGGGGAGCTGTTTTTT
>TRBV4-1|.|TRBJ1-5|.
CASSQGTPREPQHF
TGCGCCAGCAGCCAAGGAACCCCTAGGGAGCCCCAGCATTTT
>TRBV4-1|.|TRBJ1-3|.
CASSQPPRDSGNTIYF
TGCGCCAGCAGCCAACCTCCAAGGGACTCTGGAAACACCATATATTTT
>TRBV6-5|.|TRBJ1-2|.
CASSYRTHYGYTF
TGTGCCAGCAGTTATAGGACGCACTATGGCTACACCTTC
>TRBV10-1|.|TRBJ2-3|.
CASGEAGTDTQYF
TGCGCCAGTGGAGAGGCAGGCACAGATACGCAGTATTTT
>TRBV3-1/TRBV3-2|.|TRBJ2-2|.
CASSQAGYSGELFF
TGTGCCAGCAGCCAAGCTGGCTACAGCGGGGAGCTGTTTTTT
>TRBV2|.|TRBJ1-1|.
CASSDRGNQAFF
TGTGCCAGCAGTGACAGGGGCAACCAAGCTTTCTTT
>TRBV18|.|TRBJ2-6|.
CASSPGGDIHSGANVLTF
TGTGCCAGCTCACCGGGTGGGGACATCCACTCTGGGGCCAACGTCCTGACTTTC
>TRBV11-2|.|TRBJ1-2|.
CASSEDNGNYGYTF
TGTGCCAGCAGCGAGGACAATGGGAACTATGGCTACACCTTC
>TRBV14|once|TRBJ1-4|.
CASSQQYNEKLFF
TGTGCCAGCAGCCAACAGTATAATGAAAAACTGTTTTTT
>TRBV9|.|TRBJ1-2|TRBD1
CASGTGLIYGYTF
TGTGCCAGCGGGACAGGGCTCATCTATGGCTACACCTTC
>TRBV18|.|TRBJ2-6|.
CASSPHNVLTF
TGTGCCAGCTCACCACACAACGTCCTGACTTTC
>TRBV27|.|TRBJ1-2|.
CASSLGGVTGNGYTF
TGTGCCAGCAGTTTGGGAGGAGTTACGGGGAATGGCTACACCTTC
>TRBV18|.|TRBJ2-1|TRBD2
CASSPIGGGSYNEQFF
TGTGCCAGCTCACCAATCGGGGGGGGCTCCTACAATGAGCAGTTCTTC
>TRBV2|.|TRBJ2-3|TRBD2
CASSDHPSGGAEDTQYF
TGTGCCAGCAGTGATCACCCCAGCGGGGGGGCCGAAGATACGCAGTATTTT
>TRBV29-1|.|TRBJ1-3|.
CSVFGSGRSGNTIYF
TGCAGCGTCTTTGGGTCAGGCCGCTCTGGAAACACCATATATTTT
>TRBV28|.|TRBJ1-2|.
CASGSSPNRYTF
TGTGCCAGCGGCAGTTCGCCAAATCGCTACACCTTC
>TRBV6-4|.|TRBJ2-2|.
CASSEQGGGTGELFF
TGTGCCAGCAGTGAACAGGGAGGTGGCACCGGGGAGCTGTTTTTT
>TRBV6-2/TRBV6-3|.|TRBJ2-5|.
CASSYSIGESKTQYF
TGTGCCAGCAGTTACTCGATTGGTGAATCGAAGACCCAGTACTTC
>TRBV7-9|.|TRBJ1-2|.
CASSPEAAYGYTF
TGTGCCAGCAGCCCCGAGGCAGCCTATGGCTACACCTTC
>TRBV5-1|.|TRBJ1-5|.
CASSLAEGGPQHF
TGCGCCAGCAGCTTGGCCGAGGGGGGGCCCCAGCATTTT
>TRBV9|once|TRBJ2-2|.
CASSVGGLRVRANTGELFF
TGTGCCAGCAGCGTAGGTGGACTCCGCGTAAGGGCTAACACCGGGGAGCTGTTTTTT
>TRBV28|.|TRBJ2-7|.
CASSSPWEQYF
TGTGCCAGCAGTTCCCCGTGGGAGCAGTACTTC
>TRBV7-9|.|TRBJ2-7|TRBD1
CASSLPQGEAYEQYF
TGTGCCAGCAGCTTACCGCAGGGGGAAGCCTACGAGCAGTACTTC
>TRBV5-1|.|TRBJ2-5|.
CASSLVAEETQYF
TGCGCCAGCAGCTTGGTCGCGGAAGAGACCCAGTACTTC
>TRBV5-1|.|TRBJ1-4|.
CASSLGQPNEKLFF
TGCGCCAGCAGCTTAGGGCAGCCTAATGAAAAACTGTTTTTT